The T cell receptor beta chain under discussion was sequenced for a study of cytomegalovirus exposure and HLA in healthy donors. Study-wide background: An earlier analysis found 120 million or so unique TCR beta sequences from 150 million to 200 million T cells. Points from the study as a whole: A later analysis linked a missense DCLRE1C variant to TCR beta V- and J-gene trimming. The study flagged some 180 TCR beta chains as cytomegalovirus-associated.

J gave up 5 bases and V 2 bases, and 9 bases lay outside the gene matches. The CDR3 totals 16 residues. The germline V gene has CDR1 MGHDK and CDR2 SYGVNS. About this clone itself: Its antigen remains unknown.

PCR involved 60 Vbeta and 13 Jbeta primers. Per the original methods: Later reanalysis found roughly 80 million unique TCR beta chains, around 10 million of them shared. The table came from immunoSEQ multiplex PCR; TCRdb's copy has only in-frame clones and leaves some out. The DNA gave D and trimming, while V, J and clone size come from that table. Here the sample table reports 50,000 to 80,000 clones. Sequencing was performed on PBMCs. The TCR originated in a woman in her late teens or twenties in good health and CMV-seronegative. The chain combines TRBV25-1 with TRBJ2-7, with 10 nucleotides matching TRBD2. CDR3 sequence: CASSESASGSGDEQYF. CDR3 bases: TGTGCCAGCAGTGAAAGTGCTAGCGGGAGTGGGGACGAGCAGTACTTC.